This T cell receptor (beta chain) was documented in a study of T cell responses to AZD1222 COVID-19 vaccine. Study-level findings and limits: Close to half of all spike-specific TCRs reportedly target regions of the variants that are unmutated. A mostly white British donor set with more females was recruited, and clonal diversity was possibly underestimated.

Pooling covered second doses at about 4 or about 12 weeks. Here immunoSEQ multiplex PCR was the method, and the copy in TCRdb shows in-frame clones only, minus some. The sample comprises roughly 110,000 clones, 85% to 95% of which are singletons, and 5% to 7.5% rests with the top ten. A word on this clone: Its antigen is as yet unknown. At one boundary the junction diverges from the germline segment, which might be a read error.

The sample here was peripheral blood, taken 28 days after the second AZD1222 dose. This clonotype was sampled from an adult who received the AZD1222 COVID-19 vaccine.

CDR3 protein: CASSIAQGKSPLHF. Here the CDR3 DNA reads TGTGCCAGCAGCATAGCGCAGGGGAAATCACCCCTCCACTTT. The chain couples TRBV7-2 to TRBJ1-6, with D possibly matching TRBD1 (6 bases). Germline CDR1 reads SGHTA; CDR2 reads FQGNSA. The CDR3 sequence is 14 residues long.